Sequencing of this T cell receptor beta chain was carried out in a study of CD8 T cells in Susac syndrome (dated by TCRdb to the late 2010s). For the study in its entirety: Of the Susac syndrome patients who were sequenced, about 6 had clinically active disease and 8 or 9 were in clinical remission. Clonality of the CD8+ T cell repertoire was compared between about a dozen healthy donors, about 14 Susac syndrome patients and roughly 16 multiple sclerosis patients. Repertoire sequencing was used to test whether CD8+ T cell activation and differentiation in Susac syndrome was antigen driven. At the time of blood withdrawal, Susac syndrome patients were either therapy-naive, taking corticosteroids (with some also receiving IVIg), or on IVIg alone. The study at large found these results: Looking at Susac-specific public clones, the researchers identified some 16 in the total CD8+ repertoire and roughly 5 in the CD8+ TEMRA repertoire. CD8+ repertoires in Susac syndrome showed clonal expansion, which was highest in CD8+ TEMRA cells and was greater in clinically active patients than in remitting patients. The number of individuals in the TCR sequencing and HLA analysis was acknowledged as relatively small.

Peripheral blood CD8+ and CD4+ T cells from healthy donors, Susac syndrome patients and multiple sclerosis patients were profiled by high-throughput TCR beta sequencing. The Susac syndrome patients fulfilled recently defined diagnostic criteria for either definite or probable disease. CD8+ TEMRA cells were enriched by FACS, while bulk CD8+ and CD4+ T cells were purified by magnetic negative isolation. Blood was drawn into EDTA tubes, processed within 24 hours, and PBMCs were isolated by density gradient centrifugation. PBMCs intended for TCR sequencing were cryopreserved in liquid nitrogen and were subsequently thawed in a 37 degrees C water bath. The sorted or isolated CD4+, CD8+ and CD8+ TEMRA cells reached a purity of at least 90%. A remark on this clonotype: Its antigen specificity is not known. No per-base quality is available; no much larger clone lies one base away.

RNA was extracted with the RNeasy kit and 0.5 to 1 ug was reverse transcribed using random hexamers. TCR beta CDR3 regions were amplified with the immunoSEQ multiplex PCR assay covering 54 Vbeta and 13 Jbeta segments. PCR amplification bias was corrected by using a synthetic template baseline for primer optimization and computational correction. From the authors' description of their analysis: Only productive sequences were kept, with reads annotated to V, D and J genes according to IMGT and analyzed in immunoSEQ Analyzer. To calculate clonality, Shannon entropy was normalized by log2 of the number of productive unique sequences and then subtracted from one. Public and private clones were assessed among the 100 most prevalent clones of each patient and control. Clones were defined as Susac-specific when absent from the healthy and MS cohorts, from approximately 1,100 published viral clones and from other ImmuneACCESS disease sequences. TCRdb ran its own pipeline on the public reads, namely fastp trimming at Q25 and MiXCR clone calling, and kept in-frame beta chains. Merged by CDR3 protein, the rows form single entries marked with the most common genes and DNA. TCRdb's processing, not the study's, gives the V and J calls here. This sample gives about 130,000 distinct CDR3 sequences in total; about 95% of them show up just once. Together, the top ten hold 0.21% of the sample.

This sequence originates from a human donor with Susac syndrome. Material: CD8+ T cells from PBMCs.

The CDR3: CSARDWDAGANVLTF. The sequenced DNA is TGCAGTGCTAGAGATTGGGATGCGGGGGCCAACGTCCTGACTTTC. Recombination linked TRBV20-1 to TRBJ2-6; the D gene is not confidently resolved. The CDR3 contains 15 residues, cysteine and phenylalanine counted. Only the CDR3 DNA is retained, 45 bases long and in frame from the first base. V sheds 0 bases and J sheds 4 bases, leaving 10 bases between their ends. Taken from the germline V gene (reference sequence), the CDR1 and CDR2 loops are DFQATT and SNEGSKA.